The rows below give T cell receptor beta chains drawn from one sample of a study of STAT3 mutations in large granular lymphocyte leukemia. Only in-frame clones appear in the TCRdb table, and some are missing; sequencing was by immunoSEQ multiplex PCR. This table holds under 35,000 clones, 70% to 80% found once. The specimen sequenced was peripheral blood mononuclear cells. The receptor source for this set is a woman aged 45-59 years with T-cell large granular lymphocyte leukemia. Some clones in this sample may be carry-over from other donors' samples. The CDR3 runs from the conserved cysteine through the conserved F or W. D genes are given only for firm matches. Rows may omit the clone size; those that give it use once, few, many or a size class.

-	-	TRBV29-1	TRBJ1-1	CSALAGYAEAFF	TGCAGCGCTCTGGCGGGGTATGCTGAAGCTTTCTTT
-	-	TRBV7-9	TRBJ1-2	CASSPQQYGGGYTF	TGTGCCAGCAGCCCACAACAGTACGGGGGTGGCTACACCTTC
TRBD1	medium-sized	TRBV29-1	TRBJ1-1	CSVVRQGKGTEAFF	TGCAGCGTTGTGAGACAGGGGAAAGGCACTGAAGCTTTCTTT
TRBD2	-	TRBV4-3	TRBJ2-1	CASSRVGRGTSGPVEQFF	TGCGCCAGCAGTCGAGTCGGCCGCGGGACTAGCGGTCCGGTTGAGCAGTTCTTC
TRBD1	few	TRBV6-1	TRBJ1-2	CASTPGQGGYGYTF	TGTGCCAGCACTCCGGGACAGGGGGGGTATGGCTACACCTTC
TRBD1	few	TRBV5-1	TRBJ2-3	CASSSPGQRTDTQYF	TGCGCCAGCAGCTCGCCGGGACAGCGCACAGATACGCAGTATTTT
TRBD1	few	TRBV30	TRBJ1-3	CAWRMTGVKGNTIYF	TGTGCCTGGAGGATGACAGGGGTGAAAGGAAACACCATATATTTT
TRBD1	-	TRBV15	TRBJ2-7	CATSRGRDSTYEQYF	TGTGCCACCAGCAGAGGCCGGGACAGTACCTACGAGCAGTACTTC
-	-	TRBV5-6	TRBJ1-2	CASRPRPGGYTF	TGTGCCAGCAGACCCCGACCCGGAGGCTACACCTTC
TRBD1	medium-sized	TRBV7-7	TRBJ2-3	CASSQTGGTDTQYF	TGTGCTAGCAGTCAAACAGGGGGCACAGATACGCAGTATTTT
-	-	TRBV6-6	TRBJ1-1	CASSYSSRNTEAFF	TGTGCCAGCAGTTACTCTAGCCGGAACACTGAAGCTTTCTTT
-	-	TRBV28	TRBJ2-7	CASSYSYEQYF	TGTGCCAGCAGTTACAGCTACGAGCAGTACTTC
-	few	TRBV19	TRBJ1-1	CASSVQWNTEAFF	TGTGCCAGTAGTGTACAGTGGAACACTGAAGCTTTCTTT
-	-	TRBV5-4	TRBJ2-6	CASSFGGLSGANVLTF	TGTGCCAGCAGCTTCGGAGGCCTGTCTGGGGCCAACGTCCTGACTTTC
TRBD1	-	TRBV28	TRBJ1-2	CASSTRQGYGYTF	TGTGCCAGCAGTACCCGACAGGGTTATGGCTACACCTTC
TRBD2	few	TRBV27	TRBJ2-7	CASSKGGGRGLYEQYF	TGTGCCAGCAGTAAAGGCGGGGGAAGGGGACTTTACGAGCAGTACTTC
-	few	TRBV28	TRBJ1-5	CASSLASQPQHF	TGTGCCAGCAGTTTAGCCAGTCAGCCCCAGCATTTT
-	once	TRBV30	TRBJ2-7	CAWNTGLSYEQYF	TGTGCCTGGAACACAGGGCTTTCCTACGAGCAGTACTTC
TRBD2	-	TRBV6-5	TRBJ2-7	CASSRPSGRIRQQYF	TGTGCCAGCAGCCGCCCCAGCGGGAGGATTCGTCAGCAGTACTTC
-	-	TRBV2	TRBJ1-2	CASSLRAGNGYTF	TGTGCCAGCAGTCTCCGTGCGGGGAACGGCTACACCTTC
-	-	TRBV11-2	TRBJ1-2	CASSTRETWGYTF	TGTGCCAGCAGCACCCGGGAAACCTGGGGCTACACCTTC
-	-	TRBV29-1	TRBJ2-7	CSVPSGSGYEQYF	TGCAGCGTCCCCTCCGGGAGTGGGTACGAGCAGTACTTC
TRBD2	-	TRBV11-2	TRBJ2-7	CASSLTGTSLSYEQYF	TGTGCCAGCAGCTTAACGGGGACTAGCCTCTCCTACGAGCAGTACTTC
-	-	TRBV20-1	TRBJ2-7	CSALTRYEQYF	TGCAGTGCTTTGACACGATACGAGCAGTACTTC
-	-	TRBV30	TRBJ2-1	CAWSNGEQFF	TGTGCCTGGAGTAACGGGGAGCAGTTCTTC
TRBD2	-	TRBV6-6	TRBJ2-3	CASSYSWTSGTDTQYF	TGTGCCAGCAGTTACTCTTGGACTAGCGGCACAGATACGCAGTATTTT
-	-	TRBV9	TRBJ2-1	CASSVSGRQFF	TGTGCCAGCAGCGTTTCCGGTCGGCAGTTCTTC
-	once	TRBV6-6	TRBJ1-5	CASSLGRDQPQHF	TGTGCCAGCAGTTTGGGGCGAGATCAGCCCCAGCATTTT
-	-	TRBV5-1	TRBJ2-7	CASSLVGRVLGEQYF	TGCGCCAGCAGCTTGGTCGGCAGGGTATTAGGCGAGCAGTACTTC
TRBD2	-	TRBV5-1	TRBJ2-5	CASSFSGRAAETQYF	TGCGCCAGCAGCTTTAGCGGGAGGGCCGCAGAGACCCAGTACTTC
TRBD2	-	TRBV9	TRBJ2-3	CASSVETLPPGGRVYF	TGTGCCAGCAGCGTAGAAACACTACCTCCGGGTGGGAGGGTCTATTTT
-	-	TRBV6-5	TRBJ1-2	CASSYQGRKNYGYTF	TGTGCCAGCAGTTACCAGGGACGGAAAAACTATGGCTACACCTTC
-	-	TRBV30	TRBJ2-5	CARCSLPRQETQYF	TGTGCCCGGTGTTCGTTGCCCCGCCAGGAGACCCAGTACTTC
-	-	TRBV5-1	TRBJ1-1	CASSLAPGVNTEAFF	TGCGCCAGCAGCTTGGCTCCGGGGGTGAACACTGAAGCTTTCTTT
TRBD1	-	TRBV9	TRBJ2-2	CASSVSLQGSNTGELFF	TGTGCCAGCAGCGTTAGCTTACAGGGGTCGAACACCGGGGAGCTGTTTTTT
TRBD1	-	TRBV6-6	TRBJ2-7	CASSTGQASYEQYF	TGTGCCAGCAGTACGGGACAGGCTTCGTACGAGCAGTACTTC
TRBD1	-	TRBV4-2	TRBJ1-2	CASSQVGTGGGWGYTF	TGTGCCAGCAGCCAAGTCGGGACAGGGGGCGGGTGGGGCTACACCTTC
-	-	TRBV7-3	TRBJ2-3	CASSLTSGRYTQYF	TGTGCCAGCAGCTTAACTAGTGGTAGATATACGCAGTATTTT
-	-	TRBV29-1	TRBJ2-3	CSVEDWLGTQYF	TGCAGCGTTGAAGATTGGTTGGGTACGCAGTATTTT